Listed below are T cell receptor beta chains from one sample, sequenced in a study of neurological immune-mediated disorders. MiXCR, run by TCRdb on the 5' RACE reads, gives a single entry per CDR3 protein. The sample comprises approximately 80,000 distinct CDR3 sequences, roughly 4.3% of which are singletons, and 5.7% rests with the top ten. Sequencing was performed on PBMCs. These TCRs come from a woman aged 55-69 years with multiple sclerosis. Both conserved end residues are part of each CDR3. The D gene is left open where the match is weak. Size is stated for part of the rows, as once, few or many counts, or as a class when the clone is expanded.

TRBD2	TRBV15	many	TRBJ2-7	TGTGCCACCGGGTCCGGGACTAGCGATCACGAGCAGTACTTC	CATGSGTSDHEQYF
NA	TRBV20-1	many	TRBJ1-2	TGCAGTGCTAGTGAGAGGGGGTTTGGGTATGGCTACACCTTC	CSASERGFGYGYTF
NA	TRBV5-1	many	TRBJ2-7	TGCGCCAGCAGCTTGGAGCCTCGTTCCACAGCCTACGAGCAGTACTTC	CASSLEPRSTAYEQYF
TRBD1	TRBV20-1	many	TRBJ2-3	TGCAGTGCCTGGACAGGGGGCAGGACAGATACGCAGTATTTT	CSAWTGGRTDTQYF
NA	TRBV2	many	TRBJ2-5	TGTGCCAGCAGTGGGACCCTGGCGGAGACCCAGTACTTC	CASSGTLAETQYF
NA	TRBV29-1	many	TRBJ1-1	TGCAGCGTTAGCACAACGTCGGGGAACACTGAAGCTTTCTTT	CSVSTTSGNTEAFF
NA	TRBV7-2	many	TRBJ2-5	TGTGCCAGCCTACGGGACTCCAACGGGGAGACCCAGTACTTC	CASLRDSNGETQYF
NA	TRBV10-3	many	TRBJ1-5	TGTGCCATCAGTGAGGGGCAGAGCAATCAGCCCCAGCATTTT	CAISEGQSNQPQHF
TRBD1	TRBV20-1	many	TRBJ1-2	TGCAGTGCTACGACAGGGCCTGACACCTTC	CSATTGPDTF
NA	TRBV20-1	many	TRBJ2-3	TGCAGTGCTAAAGGGTTAAGAACAGATACGCAGTATTTT	CSAKGLRTDTQYF
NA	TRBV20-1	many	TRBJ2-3	TGCAGTGCTAGAGATTCCCCGGGGAGCACAGATACGCAGTATTTT	CSARDSPGSTDTQYF
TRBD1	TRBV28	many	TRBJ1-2	TGTGCCAGCAGCTACGTCCCGGGACAGGGTTCTAACTATGGCTACACCTTC	CASSYVPGQGSNYGYTF
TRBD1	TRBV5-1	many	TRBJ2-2	TGCGCCAGCAGCTTGGGACAGGGGGACACCGGGGAGCTGTTTTTT	CASSLGQGDTGELFF
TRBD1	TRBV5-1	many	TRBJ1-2	TGCGCCAGCAGCCTGGGACAGGGGGCGTATGGCTACACCTTC	CASSLGQGAYGYTF
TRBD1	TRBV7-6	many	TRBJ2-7	TGTGCCAGCAGCTTAGTGTCGGGACAGGGGGCGGCCGAGCAGTACTTC	CASSLVSGQGAAEQYF
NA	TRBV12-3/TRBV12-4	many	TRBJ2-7	TGTGCCAGCAGCCCAGGAGGCTTAGCCGAGCAGTACTTC	CASSPGGLAEQYF
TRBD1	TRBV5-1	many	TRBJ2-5	TGCGCCAGCACGACCGGGACAGCTATCACCGAGACCCAGTACTTC	CASTTGTAITETQYF
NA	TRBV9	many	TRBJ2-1	TGTGCCAGCAGCGTAGCACAGCAAAGCTACAATGAGCAGTTCTTC	CASSVAQQSYNEQFF
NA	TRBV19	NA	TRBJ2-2	TGTGCCAGTAGTATATCCAGGGGCAGTTTTGGCACCGGGGAGCTGTTTTTT	CASSISRGSFGTGELFF
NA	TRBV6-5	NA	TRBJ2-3	TGTGCCAGCAGGCACCCTGGAGGAGATACGCAGTATTTT	CASRHPGGDTQYF
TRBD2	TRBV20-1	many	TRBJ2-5	TGCAGTGCCAAGGGGCCCGGACTAGCGGGCCGGGCGGAGACCCAGTACTTC	CSAKGPGLAGRAETQYF
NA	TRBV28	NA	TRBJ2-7	TGTGCCAGCAGTCCCCCGCTTTTGGGCGAGCAGTACTTC	CASSPPLLGEQYF
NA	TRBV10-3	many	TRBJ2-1	TGTGCCATCACGGGGTCGTCGTCCTACAATGAGCAGTTCTTC	CAITGSSSYNEQFF
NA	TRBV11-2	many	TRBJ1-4	TGTGCCAGCAGCTATAGACAGTACGAAAAACTGTTTTTT	CASSYRQYEKLFF
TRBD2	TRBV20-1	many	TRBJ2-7	TGCAGTGCTGGCCCCACAGCGGGAAAAGACTACGAGCAGTACTTC	CSAGPTAGKDYEQYF
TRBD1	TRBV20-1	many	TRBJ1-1	TGCAGTGCTAGAGAATCAGGGGGCGGGAACACTGAAGCTTTCTTT	CSARESGGGNTEAFF
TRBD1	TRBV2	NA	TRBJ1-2	TGTGCCAGCAGTGATCCGGGACAGGTTGCTGGCTACACCTTC	CASSDPGQVAGYTF
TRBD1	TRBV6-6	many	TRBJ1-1	TGTGCCAGCACCAGACAGGGACGCACTGAAGCTTTCTTT	CASTRQGRTEAFF
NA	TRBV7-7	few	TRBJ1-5	TGTGCTAGCAGCCCGAGGGGACCGCCCCAGCATTTT	CASSPRGPPQHF
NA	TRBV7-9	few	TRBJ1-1	TGTGTCCCAGGGGAGGACACTGAAGCTTTCTTT	CVPGEDTEAFF
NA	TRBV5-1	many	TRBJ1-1	TGCGCCAGCAGCACTGGGGGGAGTAGCACTGAAGCTTTCTTT	CASSTGGSSTEAFF
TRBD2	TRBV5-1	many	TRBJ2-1	TGCGCCAGCAGCAAGCGACTAGCGGGGCACAATGAGCAGTTCTTC	CASSKRLAGHNEQFF
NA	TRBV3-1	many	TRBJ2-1	TGTGCCAGCAGCCAAGATGGGCAGCGTCGACGCGGAGAGCAGTTCTTC	CASSQDGQRRRGEQFF
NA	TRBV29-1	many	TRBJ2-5	TGCAGCGTTGAACCCGATCGGGAGACCCAGTACTTC	CSVEPDRETQYF
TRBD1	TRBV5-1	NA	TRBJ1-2	TGCGCCAGCAGCTTGGCCCCGACAGGGAGCTATGGCTACACCTTC	CASSLAPTGSYGYTF
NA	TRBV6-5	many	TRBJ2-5	TGTGCCAGCAGCCGCGGCAGGGCGGAGGGAGAGACCCAGTACTTC	CASSRGRAEGETQYF
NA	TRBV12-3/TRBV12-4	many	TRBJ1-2	TGTGCCAGCAGTTTAGTCGGTGGCTACACCTTC	CASSLVGGYTF
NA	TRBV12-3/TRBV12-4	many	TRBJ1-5	TGTGCCAGCAGCCCAGGGGACGGCAATCAGCCCCAGCATTTT	CASSPGDGNQPQHF
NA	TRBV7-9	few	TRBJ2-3	TGTGCCAGCAGATTGCAGGGGATTAGCACAGATACGCAGTATTTT	CASRLQGISTDTQYF
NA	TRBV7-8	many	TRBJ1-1	TGTGCCAGCAGCTTAGTGGGACTGGGGACTGAAGCTTTCTTT	CASSLVGLGTEAFF
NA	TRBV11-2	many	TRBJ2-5	TGTGCCAGCAGTCAACAGGGTTGGGAGACCCAGTACTTC	CASSQQGWETQYF
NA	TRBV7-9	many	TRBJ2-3	TGTGCCAGCAGCTTAGATATGCTCACAGATACGCAGTATTTT	CASSLDMLTDTQYF